The rows below give T cell receptor beta chains drawn from one sample of a study of blood T cell repertoires in COVID-19. Clones were read by immunoSEQ multiplex PCR, and TCRdb kept only the in-frame ones, dropping some. The sample has about 74,000 clones; 80% to 90% are singletons. The sample taken for sequencing was peripheral blood. Receptors were obtained from a woman older than 75 with active or convalescent COVID-19. CDR3s include the opening cysteine and the closing phenylalanine or tryptophan. The order of the fields is D gene, J gene, clone size, V gene, CDR3 protein, CDR3 DNA. The D gene is left open where the match is weak. Only some rows state a clone size, as once, few, many or a class for expanded clones.

>TRBD2|TRBJ2-7|NA|TRBV18
CASSTTSDSYEQYF
TGTGCCAGCTCAACTACTAGCGACTCCTACGAGCAGTACTTC
>NA|TRBJ2-1|NA|TRBV7-2
CASSLSANNNEQFF
TGTGCCAGCAGCTTGTCAGCGAACAACAATGAGCAGTTCTTC
>NA|TRBJ2-5|NA|TRBV2
CASSERRQETQYF
TGTGCCAGCAGTGAAAGGAGACAAGAGACCCAGTACTTC
>TRBD1|TRBJ2-5|few|TRBV5-3
CARSLGGTHRDNFPETQYF
TGTGCCAGAAGCTTAGGGGGCACTCACCGGGACAATTTTCCAGAGACCCAGTACTTC
>TRBD2|TRBJ2-1|NA|TRBV27
CASSFLGGNEQFF
TGTGCCAGCAGTTTTCTGGGGGGGAATGAGCAGTTCTTC
>TRBD1|TRBJ1-2|NA|TRBV9
CASSTRTGVGYTF
TGTGCCAGCAGCACCAGGACAGGGGTCGGCTACACCTTC
>NA|TRBJ1-3|few|TRBV27
CASSSRSSYSGNTIYF
TGTGCCAGCAGTTCCCGTAGTTCCTACTCTGGAAACACCATATATTTT
>TRBD1|TRBJ2-2|NA|TRBV6-5
CASRQDRDTGELFF
TGTGCCAGCAGACAAGACAGGGATACCGGGGAGCTGTTTTTT
>NA|TRBJ1-1|NA|TRBV12-3/TRBV12-4
CASSVDTYTEAFF
TGTGCCAGCAGCGTTGACACTTACACTGAAGCTTTCTTT
>NA|TRBJ2-2|NA|TRBV19
CASSAGGGSGTGELFF
TGTGCCAGTAGTGCTGGGGGCGGGAGTGGTACCGGGGAGCTGTTTTTT
>TRBD2|TRBJ2-1|NA|TRBV5-4
CASSSGLAGVSNEQFF
TGTGCCAGCAGCTCTGGACTAGCGGGAGTGAGCAATGAGCAGTTCTTC
>TRBD2|TRBJ2-2|NA|TRBV7-6
CASSLAHLAGGPGTGELFF
TGTGCCAGCAGCTTAGCCCATCTAGCGGGAGGGCCGGGCACCGGGGAGCTGTTTTTT
>NA|TRBJ1-5|NA|TRBV7-2
CASSQNSNQPQHF
TGTGCCAGCAGCCAAAATAGCAATCAGCCCCAGCATTTT
>TRBD1|TRBJ2-7|NA|TRBV4-1
CASSPRPGDRLHF
TGCGCCAGCAGCCCTAGGCCGGGGGACAGGTTACACTTC